Listed here are 14 T cell receptor beta chains from one sample, sequenced in a study of T-cell reconstitution after alpha-beta-depleted transplantation in children. TCRbeta library construction was performed incorporating unique molecular identifiers. TCRdb analysed the PCR reads with MiXCR anew, one entry per CDR3 protein. Among about a million distinct CDR3 sequences listed, around 30% were seen once. The sequences come from PBMCs, mostly from graft donor cells, collected 360 days after TCRalphabeta/CD19-depleted stem cell transplant. These receptors were taken from a boy younger than two who had a stem cell transplant for SCID, so the T cells may come from the graft donor.

Points on this clonotype: One junction end disagrees with the germline gene, perhaps due to a read error. J is TRBJ2-3 and V is TRBV5-1, with TRBD1 as a possible D gene (6 bases). The CDR3 length is 14 residues. In germline, CDR1 is SGHRS, CDR2 YFSETQ. CDR3 residues: CAISLTDSRDTQYF. The DNA of the CDR3 is TGCGCCATCAGCTTGACGGACAGCAGAGATACGCAGTATTTT.

The rearrangement joins TRBV20-1 to TRBJ2-3; D is unclear. The ends were cut back, 3 bases at V and 2 bases at J, with 6 bases in the middle. The CDR3 loop spans 12 amino acids. Germline V gene data show CDR1 as DFQATT and CDR2 as SNEGSKA (reference sequence). DNA for the CDR3: TGCAGTGCTAGTGAAGACACAGATACGCAGTATTTT. This gives the protein CSASEDTDTQYF.

The chain carries TRBV4-3 and TRBJ1-3; D gene ambiguous. Per the germline V gene, CDR1 is LGHNA and CDR2 is YSLEER. The CDR3 sequence is 13 residues long. V dropped 4 bases and J dropped 8 bases, with 12 bases sitting between them. The CDR3 sequence is CASSRLLGDTIYF. The CDR3 DNA follows: TGCGCCAGCAGCCGACTACTCGGGGACACCATATATTTT.

The table lists this clonotype with a few counts. The gene calls are TRBV20-1 and TRBJ1-1; D is uncertain. The CDR3 covers 17 residues. Germline V gene data show CDR1 as DFQATT and CDR2 as SNEGSKA (reference sequence). V shed 4 bases and J shed 0 bases, with 21 bases lying between them. CDR3 amino acids: CSATGGLRKGMNTEAFF. The CDR3, as DNA: TGCAGTGCTACAGGAGGGTTAAGGAAAGGGATGAACACTGAAGCTTTCTTT.

For this clonotype: The junction shows a germline mismatch at one end, possibly a read error. The gene calls are TRBV4-3 and TRBJ1-2, with no clear D. The CDR3 sequence is 15 residues long. Germline CDR1 reads LGHNA; CDR2 reads YSLEER. CDR3 DNA: TGCACCAGCAGCCAAGACGGGAACCCTGGCTATGGCTACACCTTC. Translating gives CTSSQDGNPGYGYTF.

This clonotype came up a few times. This chain joins TRBV12-3 or TRBV12-4 and TRBJ2-1; D remains unclear. Trimming took 3 bases from V and 8 from J, leaving 17 bases between them. There are 15 residues in the CDR3. The CDR3, as DNA: TGTGCCAGCAGTTTGTTCGGTTTTCTTGCGGATGAGCAGTTCTTC. Translation gives CASSLFGFLADEQFF.

V usage is TRBV20-1 and J usage is TRBJ2-1, with 10 bases matching TRBD2. CDR3 length equals 18 residues. J gave up 0 bases and V 5 bases, and 13 bases lay outside the gene matches. Germline V gene lookup returns CDR1 DFQATT and CDR2 SNEGSKA (reference sequence). Here the CDR3 DNA reads TGCAGTGCTCCCCCTTGGCTAGCGGGGGCCTTCTCCTACAATGAGCAGTTCTTC. Translating gives CSAPPWLAGAFSYNEQFF.

This clonotype was seen only a few times. The chain recombines TRBV5-1 with TRBJ1-1; D is ambiguous. Between the trimmed V and J ends, which lost 0 bases and 1 base, there was a span of 7 bases. Germline V gene data show CDR1 as SGHRS and CDR2 as YFSETQ. This CDR3 region has 14 residues. CDR3 loop: CASSLVWTNTEAFF. The CDR3 DNA reads TGCGCCAGCAGCTTGGTCTGGACGAACACTGAAGCTTTCTTT.

The rearrangement joins TRBV6-6 to TRBJ2-3; D unresolved. Germline V gene sequence: CDR1 MNHNY, CDR2 SVGAGI (reference sequence). CDR3 length: 12 residues. The V gene lost 6 bases and the J gene lost 4 bases, with 8 bases spanning the gap. CDR3 region: CASSEMADTQYF. The CDR3 DNA reads as TGTGCCAGCAGCGAAATGGCAGATACGCAGTATTTT.

This clonotype was detected only once. The chain is built from TRBV10-3 and TRBJ2-1, with unresolved D. There are 15 residues in the CDR3. V was trimmed by 3 bases and J by 8 bases, leaving 17 bases between them. Germline V gives CDR1 ENHRY, CDR2 SYGVKD. The CDR3 DNA follows: TGTGCCATCAGTGATCGGATCGGTGGAACCGATGAGCAGTTCTTC. Translating it yields CAISDRIGGTDEQFF.

The chain couples TRBV20-1 to TRBJ2-5, with 16 bases identical to TRBD2. This CDR3 comprises 19 residues. Germline trimming cut 5 bases from V and 1 base from J; bases unmatched to any gene: 13. From germline, CDR1 is DFQATT and CDR2 SNEGSKA (reference sequence). In DNA form, the CDR3 reads TGCAGTGCTGTCATTGCCCCGGGACTAGCGGGGGGGACCCAAGAGACCCAGTACTTC. It codes for CSAVIAPGLAGGTQETQYF.

The J gene is TRBJ2-7, the V gene TRBV5-1; 10 bases agree with TRBD1. The CDR3 is 14 amino acids. The ends lost 2 bases at V and 6 bases at J; junction bases unmatched: 5. Germline CDR1 is SGHRS and CDR2 is YFSETQ. The chain's CDR3 is CASSFTDRGGEQYF. Here the CDR3 DNA reads TGCGCCAGCAGCTTCACGGACAGGGGGGGCGAGCAGTACTTC.

This clonotype has just a few counts. The gene calls are TRBV12-3 or TRBV12-4 and TRBJ1-5, with 9 bases identical to TRBD1. This CDR3 has 15 residues. Unmatched junction bases numbered 5, after V lost 4 bases and J lost 4 bases. For the CDR3, the DNA is TGTGCCAGCAGTTCGGACAGGGGAATAAATCAGCCCCAGCATTTT. Its translation: CASSSDRGINQPQHF.

The rearrangement links TRBV29-1 to TRBJ2-3; a possible D gene is TRBD1 (6 bases). V was pared by 6 bases and J by 0 bases, with 16 bases between. The CDR3 length is 15 residues. The germline V gene encodes CDR1 SQVTM and CDR2 ANQGSEA. The CDR3 loop is CSVSPQGSSTDTQYF. Here the CDR3 DNA reads TGCAGCGTGAGCCCCCAGGGGTCTAGCACAGATACGCAGTATTTT.